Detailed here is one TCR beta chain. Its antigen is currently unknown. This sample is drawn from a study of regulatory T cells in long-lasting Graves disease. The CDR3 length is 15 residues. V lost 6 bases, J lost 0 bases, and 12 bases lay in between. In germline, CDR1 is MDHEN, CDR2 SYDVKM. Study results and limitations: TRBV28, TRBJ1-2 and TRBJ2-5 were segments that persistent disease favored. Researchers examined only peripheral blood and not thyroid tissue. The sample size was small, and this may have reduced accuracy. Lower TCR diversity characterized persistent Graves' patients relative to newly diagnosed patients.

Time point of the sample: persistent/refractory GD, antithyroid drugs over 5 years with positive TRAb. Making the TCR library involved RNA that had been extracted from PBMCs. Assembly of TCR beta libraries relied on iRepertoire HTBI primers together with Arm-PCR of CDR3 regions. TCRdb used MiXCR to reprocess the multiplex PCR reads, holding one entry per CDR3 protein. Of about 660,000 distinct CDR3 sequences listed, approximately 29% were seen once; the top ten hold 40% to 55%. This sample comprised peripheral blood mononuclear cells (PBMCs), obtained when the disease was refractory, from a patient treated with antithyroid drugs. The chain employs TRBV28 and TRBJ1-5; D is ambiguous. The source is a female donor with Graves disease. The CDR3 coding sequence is TGTGCCAGCAGAACCCCGGGGATTAGCAATCAGCCCCAGCATTTT. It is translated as CASRTPGISNQPQHF.